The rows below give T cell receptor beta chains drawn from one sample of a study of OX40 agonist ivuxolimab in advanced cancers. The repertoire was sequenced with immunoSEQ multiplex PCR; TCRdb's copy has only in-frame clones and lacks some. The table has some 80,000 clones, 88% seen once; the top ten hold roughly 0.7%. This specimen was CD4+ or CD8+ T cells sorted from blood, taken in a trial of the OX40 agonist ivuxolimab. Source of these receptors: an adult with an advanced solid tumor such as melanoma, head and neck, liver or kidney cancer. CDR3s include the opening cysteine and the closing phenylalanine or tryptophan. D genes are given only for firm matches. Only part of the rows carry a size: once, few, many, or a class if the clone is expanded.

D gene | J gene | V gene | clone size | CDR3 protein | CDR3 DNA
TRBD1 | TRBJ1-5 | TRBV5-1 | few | CASSQGQPNQPQHF | TGCGCCAGCAGCCAGGGACAGCCCAATCAGCCCCAGCATTTT
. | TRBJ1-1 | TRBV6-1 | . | CASSLGRNTEAFF | TGTGCCAGCAGTCTAGGACGCAACACTGAAGCTTTCTTT
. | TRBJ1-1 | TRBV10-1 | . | CASRIESGSAAFF | TGCGCCAGCAGGATAGAATCCGGGTCTGCAGCTTTCTTT
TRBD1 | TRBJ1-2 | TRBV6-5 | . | CASSWSRGPGGGYTF | TGTGCCAGCAGTTGGTCCAGGGGGCCCGGAGGGGGCTACACCTTC
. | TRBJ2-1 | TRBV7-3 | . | CASSRDPENYNEQFF | TGTGCCAGCAGCCGAGACCCGGAAAACTACAATGAGCAGTTCTTC
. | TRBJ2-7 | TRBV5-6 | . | CASSSFDRTPYEQYF | TGTGCCAGCAGCTCTTTCGACAGAACTCCCTACGAGCAGTACTTC
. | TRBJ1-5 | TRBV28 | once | CASTAGPLSNQPQHF | TGTGCCAGCACCGCTGGGCCTCTTAGCAATCAGCCCCAGCATTTT
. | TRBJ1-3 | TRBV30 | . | CAWSADVLSGNTIYF | TGTGCCTGGAGTGCGGACGTCCTCTCTGGAAACACCATATATTTT
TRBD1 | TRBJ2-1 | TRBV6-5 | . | CASRQGQGVGNEQFF | TGTGCCAGCAGGCAGGGACAGGGGGTCGGGAATGAGCAGTTCTTC
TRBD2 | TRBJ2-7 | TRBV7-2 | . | CASSLMAGESYEQYF | TGTGCCAGCAGCTTAATGGCGGGGGAATCCTACGAGCAGTACTTC
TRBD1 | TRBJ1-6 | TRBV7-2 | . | CASSPGGTVSPLHF | TGTGCCAGCAGCCCAGGCGGGACAGTGTCACCCCTCCACTTT
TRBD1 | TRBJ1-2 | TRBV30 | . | CAWSQGAGYTF | TGTGCCTGGAGTCAGGGGGCGGGGTACACCTTC
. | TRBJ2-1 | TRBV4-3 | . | CASSQDQGNEQFF | TGCGCCAGCAGCCAAGATCAGGGCAATGAGCAGTTCTTC
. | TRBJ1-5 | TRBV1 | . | CTSSSLGQRNQPQHF | TGCACCAGCAGCTCCCTCGGACAACGCAATCAGCCCCAGCATTTT
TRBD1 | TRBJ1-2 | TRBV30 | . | CAWIGQGNLLNYGYTF | TGTGCCTGGATTGGACAGGGGAACCTTTTAAACTATGGCTACACCTTC
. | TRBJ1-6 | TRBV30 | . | CAWSVSRSGVRGNSPLHF | TGTGCCTGGAGTGTATCGAGGTCAGGGGTTCGGGGCAATTCACCCCTCCACTTT
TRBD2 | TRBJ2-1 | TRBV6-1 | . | CASSEVAGVMSQFF | TGTGCCAGCAGTGAAGTTGCGGGAGTCATGTCACAGTTCTTC
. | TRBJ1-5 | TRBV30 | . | CAWSSTTGNQPQHF | TGTGCCTGGAGTAGTACAACGGGAAATCAGCCCCAGCATTTT
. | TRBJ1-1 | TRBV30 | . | CAWRIHMNTEAFF | TGTGCCTGGAGAATCCACATGAACACTGAAGCTTTCTTT
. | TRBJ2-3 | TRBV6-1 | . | CASSETRPISTQYF | TGTGCCAGCAGTGAAACGAGGCCTATCAGTACGCAGTATTTT
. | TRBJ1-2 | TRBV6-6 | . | CASSTGTYGYTF | TGTGCCAGCAGTACAGGGACTTATGGCTACACCTTC
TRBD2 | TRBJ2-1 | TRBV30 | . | CAWRRLAGAVGEQFF | TGTGCCTGGAGGCGACTAGCGGGAGCTGTAGGGGAGCAGTTCTTC
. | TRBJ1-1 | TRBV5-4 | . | CASSRDRNTEAFF | TGTGCCAGCAGCCGTGACAGGAACACTGAAGCTTTCTTT
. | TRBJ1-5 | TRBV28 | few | CASSSDSFYSNQPQHF | TGTGCCAGCAGTTCGGACAGTTTCTATAGCAATCAGCCCCAGCATTTT
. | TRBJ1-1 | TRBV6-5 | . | CASSESEAFF | TGTGCCAGCAGTGAATCGGAAGCTTTCTTT
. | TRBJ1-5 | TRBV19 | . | CASSIGWRQRGNQPQHF | TGTGCCAGTAGTATAGGCTGGCGTCAAAGGGGCAATCAGCCCCAGCATTTT
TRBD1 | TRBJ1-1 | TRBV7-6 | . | CASSQGEKRTEAFF | TGTGCCAGCAGCCAGGGGGAAAAGAGAACTGAAGCTTTCTTT
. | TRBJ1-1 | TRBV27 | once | CASSSQSLRGNTEAFF | TGTGCCAGCAGTTCCCAATCCCTAAGGGGCAACACTGAAGCTTTCTTT
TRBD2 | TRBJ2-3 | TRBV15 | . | CATSTGLAGTTDTQYF | TGTGCCACCAGCACCGGACTAGCGGGCACCACAGATACGCAGTATTTT
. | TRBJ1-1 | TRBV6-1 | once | CASSTSTDMNTEAFF | TGTGCCAGCAGTACATCGACAGACATGAACACTGAAGCTTTCTTT
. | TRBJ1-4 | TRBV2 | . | CASINREGKEKLFF | TGTGCCAGCATCAACAGGGAAGGGAAAGAAAAACTGTTTTTT
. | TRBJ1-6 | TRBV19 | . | CASSKEYSPLHF | TGTGCCAGTAGTAAAGAGTATTCACCCCTCCACTTT
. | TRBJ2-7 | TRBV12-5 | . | CASGLGGGSYEQYF | TGTGCTAGTGGTTTGGGCGGGGGCAGCTACGAGCAGTACTTC
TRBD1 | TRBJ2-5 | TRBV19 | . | CASSGPGTAKETQYF | TGTGCCAGTAGTGGCCCCGGGACAGCCAAAGAGACCCAGTACTTC
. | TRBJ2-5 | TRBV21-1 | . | CAGGGIGEEVGETQYF | TGTGCCGGGGGCGGGATAGGCGAAGAAGTTGGGGAGACCCAGTACTTC
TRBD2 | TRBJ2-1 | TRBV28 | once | CASSLMRGGAVNEQFF | TGTGCCAGCAGTTTAATGCGCGGGGGGGCCGTGAATGAGCAGTTCTTC
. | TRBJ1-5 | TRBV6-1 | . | CASSEDPNQPQHF | TGTGCCAGCAGTGAAGACCCTAATCAGCCCCAGCATTTT
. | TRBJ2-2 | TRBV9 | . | CASSLTVTGGLFF | TGTGCCAGCAGCCTCACAGTCACCGGGGGGCTGTTTTTT
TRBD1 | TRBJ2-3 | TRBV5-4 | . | CASRKQGGRTDTQYF | TGTGCCAGCAGAAAACAGGGGGGCCGCACAGATACGCAGTATTTT